The subject of this entry is one T cell receptor beta chain. What it binds is not known. TCRdb re-analysed the 5' RACE reads in MiXCR, keeping a single row per CDR3 protein. Among 30,000 to 45,000 distinct CDR3 sequences listed, 16% were seen once. This sample is drawn from a study of CD8 T cells in ankylosing spondylitis. Study observations and caveats: Ankylosing spondylitis blood appeared to be characterized by a TCR beta motif of eight highly homologous variants.

Germline CDR1 reads SQVTM; CDR2 reads ANQGSEA. CDR3 length equals 13 residues. V was shortened by 3 bases and J by 4 bases, with 11 bases between the two germline ends. This clonotype was obtained from a male donor with ankylosing spondylitis or in good health (not recorded which). The chain joins TRBV29-1 to TRBJ2-3; D is perhaps TRBD2 (7 bases). Sequencing was done on a sample of blood. The CDR3 here is CSVDQGGADTQYF. The CDR3 DNA follows: TGCAGCGTTGACCAAGGGGGGGCAGATACGCAGTATTTT.